The rows below give T cell receptor beta chains drawn from one sample of a study of CD8 T cells in Susac syndrome. MiXCR was run by TCRdb on the immunoSEQ multiplex PCR reads, yielding one entry per CDR3 protein. The sample lists some 150,000 distinct CDR3 sequences, around 95% occurring once. Sample: CD8+ T cells from PBMCs. The source of these receptors is a human donor with multiple sclerosis. CDR3s include the opening cysteine and the closing phenylalanine or tryptophan. D genes are given only for firm matches. Clone size is stated in some rows and not others, as once, few, many or a class when expanded.

d_call,clone_size,j_call,v_call,cdr3_nt,cdr3_aa
TRBD2,-,TRBJ2-1,TRBV20-1,TGCAGTGCTAGGGGACTAGCGGATAACTACAATGAGCAGTTCTTC,CSARGLADNYNEQFF
TRBD1,-,TRBJ1-1,TRBV27,TGTGCCAGCAGTGGAAACAGGGGTAGCACTGAAGCTTTCTTT,CASSGNRGSTEAFF
TRBD2,-,TRBJ2-7,TRBV30,TGTGCCTGGAGTGTAGGGACTAGCGACGAGCAGTACTTC,CAWSVGTSDEQYF
-,-,TRBJ2-3,TRBV4-2,TGTGCCAGCAGCCAAGTGTCCGGAGGCGGGGGCACAGATACGCAGTATTTT,CASSQVSGGGGTDTQYF
TRBD1,-,TRBJ2-3,TRBV27,TGTGCCAGCAGTGGGGACAGTCCCCGCACTCGCACAGATACGCAGTATTTT,CASSGDSPRTRTDTQYF
-,-,TRBJ2-3,TRBV15,TGTGCCACCAGAGAAGCCGGGGGCTCATCCGGTACGCAGTATTTT,CATREAGGSSGTQYF
-,-,TRBJ2-1,TRBV9,TGTGCCAGCAGCGTAGATTTTGTCGGCAGACGGACAAATGAGCAGTTCTTC,CASSVDFVGRRTNEQFF
TRBD1,few,TRBJ1-1,TRBV9,TGTGCCAGCAGCGTAGTGGCAGGGGGGAACACTGAAGCTTTCTTT,CASSVVAGGNTEAFF
TRBD2,-,TRBJ2-7,TRBV29-1,TGCAGCGTTGAGGCCGGGGGGGACTACGAGCAGTACTTC,CSVEAGGDYEQYF
-,once,TRBJ1-1,TRBV13,TGTGCCAGCTTCCCGTGGGCCGTAACGATGAACACTGAAGCTTTCTTT,CASFPWAVTMNTEAFF
-,-,TRBJ2-2,TRBV6-5,TGTGCCAGCAGCGGCACCGTCACCGGGGAGCTGTTTTTT,CASSGTVTGELFF
TRBD1,-,TRBJ1-6,TRBV29-1,TGCAGCGCTAGGACAGGGGAGAATTCACCCCTCCACTTT,CSARTGENSPLHF
-,once,TRBJ1-1,TRBV4-1,TGCGCCAGCAGCCAAGGGGTCACAGGGAACACTGAAGCTTTCTTT,CASSQGVTGNTEAFF
-,-,TRBJ1-1,TRBV7-9,TGTGCCAGCTGCGACTCCACGAACACTGAAGCTTTCTTT,CASCDSTNTEAFF
-,-,TRBJ2-1,TRBV12-3/TRBV12-4,TGTGCCAGCAGTTTACGGGGCGAAGTGAGGTCGAATGAGCAGTTCTTC,CASSLRGEVRSNEQFF
TRBD1,-,TRBJ1-2,TRBV13,TGTGCCAGCAGCCGAGGGGGCTGGGAGGGCTACACCTTC,CASSRGGWEGYTF
-,-,TRBJ2-1,TRBV6-5,TGTGCCAGCAGTTATCGGGGGGCGCTGTACAATGAGCAGTTCTTC,CASSYRGALYNEQFF
TRBD1,-,TRBJ2-2,TRBV29-1,TGCAGCGCAGCCCGCGACAGGGGGCGCCTGGCCGGGGAGCTGTTTTTT,CSAARDRGRLAGELFF
-,-,TRBJ1-2,TRBV3-1,TGTGCCAGCAGCCCGGGGGCCGGCGACTATGGCTACACCTTC,CASSPGAGDYGYTF